The T cell receptor (beta chain) described here comes from a study of T cell changes during pregnancy in multiple sclerosis. Measured with immunoSEQ multiplex PCR; TCRdb has only the in-frame clones, and not every one. This repertoire shows 35,000 to 40,000 clones, roughly 94% found once; its top ten account for 0.7% to 1%. Source: CD4+ T cells from peripheral blood mononuclear cells, taken in the third trimester of pregnancy. The source is a female donor with multiple sclerosis, enrolled in a pregnancy study.

CDR3 nucleotides: TGTGCCTGGAGTGAGGGGATTAATCAGCCCCAGCATTTT. Residues: CAWSEGINQPQHF. This sequence joins TRBV30 and TRBJ1-5; tentatively, D is TRBD1 (5 bases). This CDR3 contains 13 residues. Trimming removed 1 base from V and 4 bases from J, with 8 bases in between. Germline V gene sequence: CDR1 GTSNPN, CDR2 SVGIG (reference sequence).